This entry lists 9 T cell receptor beta chains sequenced from one sample in a study of T cell repertoires in cytomegalovirus infection. In TCRdb, the reads were re-called with MiXCR into one record per CDR3 protein. The sample has under 800,000 distinct CDR3 sequences, 20% to 25% seen once. The sample taken for sequencing was CD8+ T cells from PBMCs. The receptors here all came from a human donor in good health (CMV status not recorded). Some clones in this sample may be carry-over from other donors' samples.

This clonotype was counted ten times or more. The chain has TRBV27 and TRBJ2-1; D ambiguous. The CDR3 runs to 14 residues. The V end was cut by 6 bases, the J end by 1 base, with 10 bases between. Germline V gives CDR1 MNHEY, CDR2 SMNVEV (reference sequence). This CDR3 is CASRNGNSYNEQFF. DNA of the CDR3: TGTGCCAGCAGAAACGGCAATTCCTACAATGAGCAGTTCTTC.

This clonotype was seen a handful of times. The genes are TRBV20-1 and TRBJ2-1; 8 bases are shared with TRBD1. Germline loops: CDR1 DFQATT, CDR2 SNEGSKA (reference sequence). This CDR3 is 14 amino acids long. The junction had 3 bases not matched to a gene; V was cut back by 3 bases and J by 2 bases. The CDR3 DNA reads TGCAGTGCTAGGGACAGGGATGCCTACAATGAGCAGTTCTTC. Translated, it gives CSARDRDAYNEQFF.

The table lists this clonotype with a few counts. The DNA of the CDR3 is TGTGCCACCGCGGACAGACCACTTGTAGCCAAAAACATTCAGTACTTC. Its translation is CATADRPLVAKNIQYF. V and J are TRBV6-2 or TRBV6-3 and TRBJ2-4; TRBD1 might be the D (6 bases). Germline CDR1 reads MNHEY; CDR2 reads SVGEGT. V lost 10 bases and J 0 bases, leaving 19 bases between the germline ends. The CDR3 has 16 amino acids.

The rearrangement links TRBV20-1 to TRBJ2-5; TRBD2 matches 8 bases. Germline V gives CDR1 DFQATT, CDR2 SNEGSKA (reference sequence). With V trimmed by 0 bases and J by 1 base, 7 bases remained unmatched. The CDR3 has 16 amino acids. CDR3: CSARDFAGGSQETQYF. The CDR3 bases are TGCAGTGCTAGAGATTTTGCGGGGGGTTCCCAAGAGACCCAGTACTTC.

This clonotype was observed a few times. The chain has TRBV7-6 and TRBJ2-5; TRBD1 aligns across 10 bases. Germline V gene sequence: CDR1 SGHVS, CDR2 FNYEAQ. The CDR3 length is 16 residues. V was clipped by 2 bases and J by 4 bases; unmatched bases: 7. CDR3 sequence reads: CASSLSGTGATETQYF. The CDR3, as DNA: TGTGCCAGCAGCTTATCCGGGACAGGGGCGACAGAGACCCAGTACTTC.

This clonotype was counted a few times. The chain carries TRBV20-1 and TRBJ2-5, with TRBD2 matching 10 bases. This CDR3 has 18 residues. V dropped 0 bases and J dropped 2; count of bases not matched to a gene: 12. Germline CDR1 DFQATT, CDR2 SNEGSKA (reference sequence). CDR3 DNA: TGCAGTGCTAGAGATGTGGACCGAGCGGGGGGGCTGCAAGAGACCCAGTACTTC. It codes for CSARDVDRAGGLQETQYF.

J is TRBJ2-7 and V is TRBV5-4; either TRBD1 or TRBD2 may fit D (5 bases each). The CDR3 runs to 13 residues. V lost 2 bases and J lost 5, with 11 bases in between. Germline CDR1 SGHNT, CDR2 YYREEE (reference sequence). The CDR3 loop reads CASSLWGRDEQYF. In DNA, the CDR3 is TGTGCCAGCAGCTTATGGGGGAGAGACGAGCAGTACTTC.

The chain joins TRBV27 to TRBJ1-2; maybe TRBD1 (6 bases). V lost 4 bases, J lost 8 bases, and 17 bases lay in between. CDR3 size: 14 residues. The germline V gene encodes CDR1 MNHEY and CDR2 SMNVEV (reference sequence). The CDR3 sequence is CASSSYTGSRGYTF. CDR3 bases: TGTGCCAGCAGTTCGTATACAGGGAGCAGGGGCTACACCTTC.

This chain uses TRBV12-3 or TRBV12-4 with TRBJ2-7, with D maybe TRBD2 (6 bases). V lost 3 bases, J lost 5 bases, and 11 bases lay in between. The CDR3 runs to 13 residues. In DNA, the CDR3 is TGTGCCAGCAGTTTTGGGGGGAACCACGAGCAGTACTTC. It yields the protein CASSFGGNHEQYF.